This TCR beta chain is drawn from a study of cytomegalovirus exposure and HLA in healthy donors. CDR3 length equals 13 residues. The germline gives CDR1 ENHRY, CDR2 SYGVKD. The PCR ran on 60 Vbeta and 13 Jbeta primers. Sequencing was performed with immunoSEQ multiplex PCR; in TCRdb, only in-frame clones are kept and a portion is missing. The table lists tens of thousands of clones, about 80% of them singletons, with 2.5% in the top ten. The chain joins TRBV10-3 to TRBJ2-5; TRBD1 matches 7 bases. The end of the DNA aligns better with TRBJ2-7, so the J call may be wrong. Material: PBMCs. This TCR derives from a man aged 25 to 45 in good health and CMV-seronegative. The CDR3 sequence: CAISKGTENEQYF. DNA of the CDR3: TGTGCCATCAGTAAGGGGACAGAGAACGAGCAGTACTTC.